A single T cell receptor beta chain is shown here with its context. The antigen it binds to is not known. At one end, the junction sequence differs from germline, possibly due to a read error. The method behind the library was the immunoSEQ multiplex PCR assay. Entries here come from immuneACCESS through TCRdb and include only in-frame sequences with V and J called. Some clones fail to appear in such tables; in the studies checked, an unresolved V gene covers under half of the shortfall, and the cause of the remainder is unknown. The sample table records 600,000 to 900,000 clones; over 75% of these occur just once. Clones ranked in the top ten supply over 0.008% of the sample. This specimen belongs to a study of shared T cell receptors in the human thymus (dated by TCRdb to the early 2020s). For the study in its entirety: The study examined how self-reactive, shared T-cell receptor alpha chains are generated in the human thymus.

From the cysteine up to the phenylalanine, the CDR3 has a length of 10 residues. Of the read, only the CDR3 DNA is kept; its 30 bases are in frame from base 1. CDR1 and CDR2, per the germline V gene (reference sequence), are DFQATT and SNEGSKA. The sample also formed part of further work on human thymus T cells. As that second paper reports: Immunologically healthy infants undergoing open corrective cardiac surgery for congenital heart defects in Finland were used as donors. The thymus tissue came from surgical resects taken out during corrective cardiac surgery. Both the thymic and the peripheral blood repertoires appeared to show biased V and J gene segment usage. The related research found that thymic TCR repertoires overlapped highly between unrelated individuals. The study used under 10 infant thymus samples plus four related peripheral blood samples to characterize TCR alpha and beta repertoires. The cohort included more than 5 male and a couple of female infants, with donor ages spanning 7 to 244 days. Thymocytes were released mechanically from tissue and stored at -70 °C as pellets of roughly 8.5-32 million cells. Genomic DNA was extracted from frozen cell pellets with a QIAsymphony instrument. The immunoSEQ multiplex PCR assay was used to amplify the TCRB and TCRAD loci from a standardized amount of quality-controlled genomic DNA. Amplicons spanned the V(D)J region at a length sufficient to cover the CDR3 and identify V and J genes. Amplicon sequencing was performed on an Illumina platform through the commercial immunoSEQ service. Primer bias and sequencing errors were corrected as previously described, and TCRAD and TCRB definitions were based on the IMGT database. Analysis of the repertoires was done with immunoSEQ Analyzer 3.0 and VDJTools and included basic statistics, V/J segment usage, diversity estimates, rarefaction and pairwise overlap. Chao1, ChaoE, Efron-Thisted, Shannon and inverse Simpson indices were used to estimate diversity, which was also estimated on datasets down-sampled to the smallest sample. Repertoire overlap was assessed by strict matching of CDR3 nucleotide sequence, V gene and J gene, and clustering was done by Jaccard-based multidimensional scaling. Thymus samples yielded on average approximately 860,000 unique TCRB clonotypes, compared with roughly 80,000 from blood samples.

The receptor chain draws on TRBV20-1 and TRBJ1-2; TRBD1 aligns with 10 central bases. The sequence derives from a girl less than two years old with a congenital heart defect. Donor details come from another sample of the same person, matched by shared clones. Source material: thymocytes. The CDR3 protein: CSAAADRGSF. The DNA reads TGCAGTGCTGCAGCGGACAGGGGGTCCTTC.